This T cell receptor beta chain was sequenced for a study of blood T cells in healthy people across ages. Whole-study findings and limits: The diversity estimates, figures obtained from one million T cells, were considered underestimates.

As regards this clonotype: No antigen is known for it.

Then a second PCR, running roughly 7 to 11 cycles, was carried out with a sample-barcoded 5' primer and a J-beta primer mix. TCRdb used MiXCR to reprocess the 5' RACE reads, holding one entry per CDR3 protein. The table shows around 800,000 distinct CDR3 sequences, with approximately 59% occurring only once. CDR1 SNHLY and CDR2 FYNNEI come from the germline V gene. Between the trimmed V and J ends, which lost 4 bases and 1 base, there was a span of 11 bases. CDR3 length equals 14 residues. The chain links TRBV2 to TRBJ2-7, with D perhaps assigned TRBD1 or TRBD2 (5 bases each). This clonotype was sampled from a man in his thirties or forties in good health. Sequenced input: blood. CDR3 in amino acids: CASSGGSGSYEQYF. As DNA, the CDR3 is TGTGCCAGCAGTGGGGGGTCGGGGTCCTACGAGCAGTACTTC.